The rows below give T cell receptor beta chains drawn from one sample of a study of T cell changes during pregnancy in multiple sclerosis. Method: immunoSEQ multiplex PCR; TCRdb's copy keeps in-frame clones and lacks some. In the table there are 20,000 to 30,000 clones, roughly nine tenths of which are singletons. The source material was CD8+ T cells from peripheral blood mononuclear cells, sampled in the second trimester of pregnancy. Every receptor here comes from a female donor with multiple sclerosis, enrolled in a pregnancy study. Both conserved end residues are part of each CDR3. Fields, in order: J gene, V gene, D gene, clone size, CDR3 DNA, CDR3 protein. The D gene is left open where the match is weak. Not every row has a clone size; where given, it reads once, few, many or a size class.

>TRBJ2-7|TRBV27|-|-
TGTGCCAGCAGCTCTGCCTACGAGCAGTACTTC
CASSSAYEQYF
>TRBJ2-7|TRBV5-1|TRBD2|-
TGCGCCAGCAGCTGGACTAGCGGGGGACCTTACGAGCAGTACTTC
CASSWTSGGPYEQYF
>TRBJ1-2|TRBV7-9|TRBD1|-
TGTGCCAGCAGCTCCCACAGGGGGGGCTACACCTTC
CASSSHRGGYTF
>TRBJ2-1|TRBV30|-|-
TGTGCCTGGAGTAGAAGGGGGCGGGACTACAATGAGCAGTTCTTC
CAWSRRGRDYNEQFF
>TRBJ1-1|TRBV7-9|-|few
TGTGCCAGCAGTTATGGAGAGCCAGACTTCAAAGCTTTCTTT
CASSYGEPDFKAFF
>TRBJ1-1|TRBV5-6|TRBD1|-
TGTGCCAGCAGCCTAGGACAGGGATGGTCTTTCTTT
CASSLGQGWSFF
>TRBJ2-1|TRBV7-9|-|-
TGTGCCAGCAGCCCGACTAGTTTCAATGAGCAGTTCTTC
CASSPTSFNEQFF
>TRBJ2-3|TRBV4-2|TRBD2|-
TGTGCCAGCAGCCAAGACGCGGGAGACACAGATACGCAGTATTTT
CASSQDAGDTDTQYF
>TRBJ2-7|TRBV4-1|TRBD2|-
TGCGCCAGCAGCCAAGTAAAAGGGCGGGGGTACGAGCAGTACTTC
CASSQVKGRGYEQYF
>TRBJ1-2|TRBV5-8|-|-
TGTGCCAGCAGCCGAGAAACTCTACCGGGGGACGGGGGCTACACCTTC
CASSRETLPGDGGYTF
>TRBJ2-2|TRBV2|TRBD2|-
TGTGCCAGCAGTGGGGCAAGCGGGAGCCGGAGAACCGGGGAGCTGTTTTTT
CASSGASGSRRTGELFF
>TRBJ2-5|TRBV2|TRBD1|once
TGTGCCAGCAGTGAGGGACAGCGCGGGGAGACCCAGTACTTC
CASSEGQRGETQYF
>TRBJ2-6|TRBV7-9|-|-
TGTGCCAGCAGCTCAGCGGCTCGGGGAGAGGGGGCCAACGTCCTGACTTTC
CASSSAARGEGANVLTF
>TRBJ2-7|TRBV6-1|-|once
TGTGCCAGCAGTGGGCCCGGGGGGCCCTACGAGCAGTACTTC
CASSGPGGPYEQYF
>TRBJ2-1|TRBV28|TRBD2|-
TGTGCCAGCGGCGAGCGGGAGAATAACAATGAGCAGTTCTTC
CASGERENNNEQFF
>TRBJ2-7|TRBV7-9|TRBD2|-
TGTGCCAGCAGCCACTCAGGACTAGCGGCCTACGAGCAGTACTTC
CASSHSGLAAYEQYF
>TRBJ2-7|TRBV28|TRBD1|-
TGTGCCAGCAATCGACAGGGGGCCCTCTACGAGCAGTACTTC
CASNRQGALYEQYF